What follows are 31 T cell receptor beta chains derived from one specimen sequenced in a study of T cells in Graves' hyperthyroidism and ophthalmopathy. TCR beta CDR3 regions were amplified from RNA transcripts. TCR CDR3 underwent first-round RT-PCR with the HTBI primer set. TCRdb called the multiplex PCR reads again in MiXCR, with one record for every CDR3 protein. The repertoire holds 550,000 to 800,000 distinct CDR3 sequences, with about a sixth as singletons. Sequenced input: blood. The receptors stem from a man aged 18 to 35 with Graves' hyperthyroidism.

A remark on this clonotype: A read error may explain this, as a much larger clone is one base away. The CDR3 loop reads CASSDGTALGNTIYF. CDR3 in DNA: TGTGCCAGCAGTGACGGGACAGCTCTCGGAAACACCATATATTTT. The chain carries TRBV2 and TRBJ1-3; the match to TRBD1 covers 7 bases. With V trimmed by 3 bases and J by 4 bases, 6 bases remained unmatched. The V gene's germline CDR1 is SNHLY and CDR2 FYNNEI. There are 15 residues in the CDR3.

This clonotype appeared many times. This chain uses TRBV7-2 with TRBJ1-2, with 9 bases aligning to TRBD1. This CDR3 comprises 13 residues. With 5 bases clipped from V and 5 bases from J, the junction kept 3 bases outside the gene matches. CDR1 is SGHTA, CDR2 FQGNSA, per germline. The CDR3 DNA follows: TGTGCCAGCAGCACAGGGGGCGGATATGGCTACACCTTC. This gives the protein CASSTGGGYGYTF.

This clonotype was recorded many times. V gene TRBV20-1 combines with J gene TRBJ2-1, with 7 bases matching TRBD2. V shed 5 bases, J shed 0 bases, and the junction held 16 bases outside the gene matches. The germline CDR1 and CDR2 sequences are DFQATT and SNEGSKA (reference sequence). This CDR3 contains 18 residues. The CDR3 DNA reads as TGCAGTGCTCCCTTGTCCTCCGGGAGGCCTAACTCCTACAATGAGCAGTTCTTC. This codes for CSAPLSSGRPNSYNEQFF.

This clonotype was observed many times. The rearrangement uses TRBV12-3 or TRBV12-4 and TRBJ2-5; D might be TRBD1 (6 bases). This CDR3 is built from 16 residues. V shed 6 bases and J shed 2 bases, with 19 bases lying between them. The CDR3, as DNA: TGTGCCAGCAGCGACTCCGCAGGGCAGGGGCAAGAGACCCAGTACTTC. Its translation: CASSDSAGQGQETQYF.

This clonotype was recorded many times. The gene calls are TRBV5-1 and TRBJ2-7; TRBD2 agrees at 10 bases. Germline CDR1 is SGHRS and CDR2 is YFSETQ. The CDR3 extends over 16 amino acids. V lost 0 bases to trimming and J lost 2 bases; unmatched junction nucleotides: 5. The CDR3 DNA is TGCGCCAGCAGCTTGGCCCACGGACTAGCGGCCTACGAGCAGTACTTC. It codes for CASSLAHGLAAYEQYF.

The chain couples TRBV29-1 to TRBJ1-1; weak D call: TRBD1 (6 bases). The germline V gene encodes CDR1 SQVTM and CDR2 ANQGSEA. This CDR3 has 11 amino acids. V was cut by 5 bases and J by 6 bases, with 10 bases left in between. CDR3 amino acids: CSVPSGAEAFF. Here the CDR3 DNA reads TGCAGCGTTCCCTCAGGGGCTGAAGCTTTCTTT.

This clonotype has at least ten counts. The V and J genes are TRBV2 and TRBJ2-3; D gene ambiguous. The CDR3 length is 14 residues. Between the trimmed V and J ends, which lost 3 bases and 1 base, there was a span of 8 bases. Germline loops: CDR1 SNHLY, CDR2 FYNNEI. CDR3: CASSETSRTDTQYF. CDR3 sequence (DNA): TGTGCCAGCAGTGAGACGTCACGCACAGATACGCAGTATTTT.

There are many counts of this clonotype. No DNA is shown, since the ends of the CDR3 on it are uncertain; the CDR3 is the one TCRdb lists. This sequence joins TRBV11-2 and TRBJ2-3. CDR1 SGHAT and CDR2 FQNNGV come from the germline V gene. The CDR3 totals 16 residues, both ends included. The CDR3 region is CASSRRFGEGPDTQYF.

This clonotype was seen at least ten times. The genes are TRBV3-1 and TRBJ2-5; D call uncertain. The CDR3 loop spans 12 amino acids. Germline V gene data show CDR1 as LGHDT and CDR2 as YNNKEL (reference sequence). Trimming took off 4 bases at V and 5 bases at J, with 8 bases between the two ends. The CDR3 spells CASSPPLETQYF. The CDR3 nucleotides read TGTGCCAGCAGCCCCCCTTTGGAGACCCAGTACTTC.

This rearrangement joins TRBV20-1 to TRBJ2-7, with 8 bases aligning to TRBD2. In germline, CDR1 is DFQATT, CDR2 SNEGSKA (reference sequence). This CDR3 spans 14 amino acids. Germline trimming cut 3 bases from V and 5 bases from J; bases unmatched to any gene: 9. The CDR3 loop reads CSARGRAGVDEQYF. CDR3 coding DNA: TGCAGTGCTAGGGGTAGAGCGGGAGTAGACGAGCAGTACTTC.

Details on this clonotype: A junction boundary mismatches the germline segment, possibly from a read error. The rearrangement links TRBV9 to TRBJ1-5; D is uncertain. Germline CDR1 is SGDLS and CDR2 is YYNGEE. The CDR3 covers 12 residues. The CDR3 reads CASSEGGQPQRF. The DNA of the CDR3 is TGTGCCAGCAGTGAGGGAGGTCAGCCCCAGCGTTTT.

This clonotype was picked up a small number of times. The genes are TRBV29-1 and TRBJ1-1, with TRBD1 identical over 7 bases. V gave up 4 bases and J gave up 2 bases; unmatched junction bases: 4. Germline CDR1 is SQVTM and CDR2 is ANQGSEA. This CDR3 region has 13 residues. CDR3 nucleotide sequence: TGCAGCGTTGTTCAAGGGGGCAACACTGAAGCTTTCTTT. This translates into CSVVQGGNTEAFF. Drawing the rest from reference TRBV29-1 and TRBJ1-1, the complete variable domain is SAVISQKPSRDICQRGTSLTIQCQVDSQVTMMFWYRQQPGQSLTLIATANQGSEATYESGFVIDKFPISRPNLTFSTLTVSNMSPEDSSIYLCSVVQGGNTEAFFGQGTRLTVV.

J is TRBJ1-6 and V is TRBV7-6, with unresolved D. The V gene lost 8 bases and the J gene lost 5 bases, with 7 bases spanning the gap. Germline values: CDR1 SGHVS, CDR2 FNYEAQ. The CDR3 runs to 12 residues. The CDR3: CASGLNNSPLHF. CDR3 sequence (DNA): TGTGCCAGCGGGTTGAATAATTCACCCCTCCACTTT.

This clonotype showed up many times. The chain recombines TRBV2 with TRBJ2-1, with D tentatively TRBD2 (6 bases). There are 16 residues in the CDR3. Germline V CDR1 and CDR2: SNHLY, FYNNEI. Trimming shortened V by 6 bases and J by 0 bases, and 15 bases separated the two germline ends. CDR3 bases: TGTGCCAGCAGACGGAGCGGGTTCAGCTCCTACAATGAGCAGTTCTTC. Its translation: CASRRSGFSSYNEQFF.

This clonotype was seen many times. Here the CDR3 DNA reads TGTGCCATCAGTACACAGGGGGCGAAGGACAATGAGCAGTTCTTC. It translates to CAISTQGAKDNEQFF. The genes are TRBV10-3 and TRBJ2-1, with 9 nucleotides matching TRBD1. V trimming: 5 bases; J trimming: 5 bases; junction bases outside the gene matches: 7. Germline CDR1 and CDR2: ENHRY and SYGVKD. CDR3 length: 15 residues.

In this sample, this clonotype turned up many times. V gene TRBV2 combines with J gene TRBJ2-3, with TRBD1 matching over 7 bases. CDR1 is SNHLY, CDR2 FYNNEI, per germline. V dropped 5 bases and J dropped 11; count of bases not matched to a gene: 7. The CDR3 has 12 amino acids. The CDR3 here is CASSSPGQRQYF. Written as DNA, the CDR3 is TGTGCCAGCAGTTCTCCGGGACAGAGGCAGTATTTT.

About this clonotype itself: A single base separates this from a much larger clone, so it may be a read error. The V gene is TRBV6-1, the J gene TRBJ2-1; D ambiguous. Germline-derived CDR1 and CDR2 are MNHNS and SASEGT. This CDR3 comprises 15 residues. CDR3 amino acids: CASSETRSSYNDQFF. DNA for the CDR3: TGTGCCAGCAGTGAAACCCGGAGCTCCTACAATGATCAGTTCTTC.

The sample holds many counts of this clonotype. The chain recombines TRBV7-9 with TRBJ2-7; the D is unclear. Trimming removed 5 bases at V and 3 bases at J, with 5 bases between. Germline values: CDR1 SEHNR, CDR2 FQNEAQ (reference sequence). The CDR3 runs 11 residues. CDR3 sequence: CASSPLYEQYF. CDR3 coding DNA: TGTGCCAGCAGCCCCCTCTACGAGCAGTACTTC.

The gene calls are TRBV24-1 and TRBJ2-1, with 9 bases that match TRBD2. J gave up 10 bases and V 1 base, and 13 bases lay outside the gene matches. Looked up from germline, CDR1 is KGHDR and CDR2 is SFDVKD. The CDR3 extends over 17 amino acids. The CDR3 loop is CATSDFAGREGRGEQFF. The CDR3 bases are TGTGCCACCAGTGATTTCGCCGGGCGGGAGGGCCGCGGGGAGCAGTTCTTC.

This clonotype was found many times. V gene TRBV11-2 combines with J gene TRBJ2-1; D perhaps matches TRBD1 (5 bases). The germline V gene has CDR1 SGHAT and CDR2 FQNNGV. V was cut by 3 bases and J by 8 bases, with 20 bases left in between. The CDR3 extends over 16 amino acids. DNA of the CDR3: TGTGCCAGCAGCTTTCCCTCCCTACACAGGATCGATGAGCAGTTCTTC. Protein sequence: CASSFPSLHRIDEQFF.

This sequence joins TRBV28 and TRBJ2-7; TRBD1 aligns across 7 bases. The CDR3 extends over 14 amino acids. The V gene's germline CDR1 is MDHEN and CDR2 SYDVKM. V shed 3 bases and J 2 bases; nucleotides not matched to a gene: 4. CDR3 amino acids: CASSLDRRPYEQYF. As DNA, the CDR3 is TGTGCCAGCAGTTTGGACAGGCGACCCTACGAGCAGTACTTC.

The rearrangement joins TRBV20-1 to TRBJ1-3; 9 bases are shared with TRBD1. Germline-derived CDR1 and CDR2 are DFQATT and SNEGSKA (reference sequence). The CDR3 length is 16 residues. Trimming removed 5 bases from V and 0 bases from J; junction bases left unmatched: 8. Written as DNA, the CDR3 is TGCAGTGCTGAGGGGGGACAGGGCTTCTCTGGAAACACCATATATTTT. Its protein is CSAEGGQGFSGNTIYF.

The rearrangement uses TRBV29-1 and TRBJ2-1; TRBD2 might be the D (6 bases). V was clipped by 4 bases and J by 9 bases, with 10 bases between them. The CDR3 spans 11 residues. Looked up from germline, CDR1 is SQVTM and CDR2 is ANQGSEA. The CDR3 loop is CSVVGSGEQFF. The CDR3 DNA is TGCAGCGTTGTCGGGAGTGGTGAGCAGTTCTTC.

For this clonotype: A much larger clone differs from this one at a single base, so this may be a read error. DNA of the CDR3: TGTGCCAGCAGTTTCTTTATCAGCGGGAACTCCTACGAGCAGTACTTC. Translating it yields CASSFFISGNSYEQYF. This chain connects TRBV28 to TRBJ2-7, with 7 bases fitting TRBD2. The CDR3 loop spans 16 amino acids. Looked up from germline, CDR1 is MDHEN and CDR2 is SYDVKM. The V and J ends lost 3 bases and 0 bases, in that order; junction bases with no gene match: 8.

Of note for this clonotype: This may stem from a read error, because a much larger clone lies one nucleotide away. CDR3 loop: CAIRRASVPREQYF. Here the CDR3 DNA reads TGTGCCATCCGCCGGGCTAGCGTCCCCCGCGAGCAGTACTTC. The rearrangement uses TRBV6-2 or TRBV6-3 and TRBJ2-7, with a weak D call TRBD2 (6 bases). The germline V and J ends were trimmed by 10 bases and 6 bases, with 22 bases remaining between them. CDR3 length: 14 residues. Germline assignment: CDR1 MNHEY and CDR2 SVGEGT.

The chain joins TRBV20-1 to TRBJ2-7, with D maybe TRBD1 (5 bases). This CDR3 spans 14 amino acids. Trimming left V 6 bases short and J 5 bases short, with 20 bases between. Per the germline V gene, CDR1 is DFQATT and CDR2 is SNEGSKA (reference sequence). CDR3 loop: CSAPWGTGQNEQYF. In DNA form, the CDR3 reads TGCAGTGCCCCGTGGGGAACAGGACAAAACGAGCAGTACTTC.

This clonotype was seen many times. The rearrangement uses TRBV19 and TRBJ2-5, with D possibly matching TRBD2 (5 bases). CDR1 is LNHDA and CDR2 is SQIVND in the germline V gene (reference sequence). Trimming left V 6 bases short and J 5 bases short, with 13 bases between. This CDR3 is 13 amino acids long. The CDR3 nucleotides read TGTGCCAGTAGCGGTCGGGAAGGGGAGACCCAGTACTTC. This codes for CASSGREGETQYF. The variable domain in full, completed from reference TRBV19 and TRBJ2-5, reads DGGITQSPKYLFRKEGQNVTLSCEQNLNHDAMYWYRQDPGQGLRLIYYSQIVNDFQKGDIAEGYSVSREKKESFPLTVTSAQKNPTAFYLCASSGREGETQYFGPGTRLLVL.

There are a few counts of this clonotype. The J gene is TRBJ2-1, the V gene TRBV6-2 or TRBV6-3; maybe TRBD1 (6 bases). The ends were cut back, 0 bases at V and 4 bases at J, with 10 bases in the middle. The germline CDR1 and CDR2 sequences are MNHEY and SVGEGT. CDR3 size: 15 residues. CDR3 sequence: CASSYSSTGYNEQFF. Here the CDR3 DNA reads TGTGCCAGCAGTTACTCGAGCACAGGGTACAATGAGCAGTTCTTC.

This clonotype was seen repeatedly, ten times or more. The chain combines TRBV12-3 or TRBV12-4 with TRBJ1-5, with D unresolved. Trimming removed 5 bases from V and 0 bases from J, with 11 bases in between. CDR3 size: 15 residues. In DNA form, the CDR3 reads TGTGCCAGCAGTCACAGCGACTATAGCAATCAGCCCCAGCATTTT. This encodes CASSHSDYSNQPQHF.

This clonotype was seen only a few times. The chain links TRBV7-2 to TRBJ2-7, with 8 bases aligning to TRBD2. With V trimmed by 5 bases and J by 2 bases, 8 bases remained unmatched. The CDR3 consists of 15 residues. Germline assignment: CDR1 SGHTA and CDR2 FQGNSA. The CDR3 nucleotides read TGTGCCAGCAGCCCCGAGCGGGAGAGGGCCTACGAGCAGTACTTC. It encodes CASSPERERAYEQYF. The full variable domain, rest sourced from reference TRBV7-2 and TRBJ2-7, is GAGVSQSPSNKVTEKGKDVELRCDPISGHTALYWYRQSLGQGLEFLIYFQGNSAPDKSGLPSDRFSAERTGGSVSTLTIQRTQQEDSAVYLCASSPERERAYEQYFGPGTRLTVT.

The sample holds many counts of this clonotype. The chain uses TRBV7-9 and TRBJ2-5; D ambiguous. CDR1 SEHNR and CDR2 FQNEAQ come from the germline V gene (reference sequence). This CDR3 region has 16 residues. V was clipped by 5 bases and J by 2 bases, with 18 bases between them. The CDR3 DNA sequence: TGTGCCAGCAGCCCGTGGCCTGGCAGCCCGCAAGAGACCCAGTACTTC. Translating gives CASSPWPGSPQETQYF.